What follows are 26 T cell receptor beta chains derived from one specimen sequenced in a study of blood T cells in healthy people across ages. Using a J-beta primer mix together with a sample-barcoded 5' primer, a second PCR was run for roughly 7 to 12 cycles. One entry per CDR3 protein results from TCRdb running MiXCR on the 5' RACE reads. The sample yields 800,000 to 950,000 distinct CDR3 sequences, about 27% seen once. The same data also contributed to another study, on T cells of mothers and their children.

Material for sequencing was blood. The receptors were gathered from a woman aged 35 to 49 in good health.

In its sample, this clonotype was seen many times. The rearrangement links TRBV11-2 to TRBJ2-1, with a tentative D call TRBD2 (6 bases). V was cut by 4 bases and J by 9 bases, with 10 bases left in between. This CDR3 spans 12 amino acids. Germline values: CDR1 SGHAT, CDR2 FQNNGV. CDR3 bases: TGTGCCAGCAGCTCCCAAGCGGGTGAGCAGTTCTTC. The encoded protein is CASSSQAGEQFF.

This clonotype was observed at least ten times. Written as DNA, the CDR3 is TGCAGTGCTAGACTAGCGGGGGGGACAGATACGCAGTATTTT. This translates into CSARLAGGTDTQYF. The rearrangement joins TRBV20-1 to TRBJ2-3; 12 nucleotides line up with TRBD2. Per the germline V gene, CDR1 is DFQATT and CDR2 is SNEGSKA (reference sequence). The CDR3 consists of 14 residues. The trim removed 2 bases at V and 3 bases at J, leaving 0 bases unmatched.

A remark on this clonotype: This may arise from a read error, as a much more abundant clone is one base away. J is TRBJ2-1 and V is TRBV5-1; possibly TRBD1 or TRBD2 for D (7 bases each). CDR3 length: 16 residues. Germline V gives CDR1 SGHRS, CDR2 YFSETQ. With 4 bases removed from V and 8 bases from J, the gap between germline ends came to 22 bases. The CDR3 region has the DNA TGCGCCAGCAGCCTAACCGGGGGGACAGAGGTCCATGAGCAGTTCTTC. It codes for CASSLTGGTEVHEQFF.

Concerning this clonotype: One junction end does not reproduce the germline sequence, and a read error may be involved. The chain has TRBV27 and TRBJ1-5; D unresolved. The CDR3 runs 13 residues. Germline lookup yields CDR1 MNHEY and CDR2 SMNVEV (reference sequence). CDR3 protein: CARSSRGNQPQHF. The CDR3 coding sequence is TGTGCCCGCAGTTCCCGTGGCAATCAGCCCCAGCATTTT.

The table lists this clonotype with many counts. As DNA, the CDR3 is TGTGCCAGCAGTGGCGGGACAGGTAATCAGCCCCAGCATTTT. Protein sequence: CASSGGTGNQPQHF. This chain uses TRBV12-3 or TRBV12-4 with TRBJ1-5; 8 nucleotides agree with TRBD1. The CDR3 totals 14 residues. V lost 5 bases and J lost 4; bases outside the gene matches: 4.

Only one count was recorded for this clonotype. V usage is TRBV12-3 or TRBV12-4 and J usage is TRBJ2-3, with D unclear. V was cut by 7 bases and J by 4 bases, with 24 bases left in between. This CDR3 is 17 amino acids long. The CDR3 region has the DNA TGTGCCAGCAACGATCAAGGGAACTGCCTTGTCGCAGATACGCAGTATTTT. It codes for CASNDQGNCLVADTQYF.

This clonotype was observed many times. The chain has TRBV20-1 and TRBJ2-7; unclear D gene. CDR3 length: 10 residues. Germline V CDR1 and CDR2: DFQATT, SNEGSKA (reference sequence). Trimming cost V 3 bases and J 0 bases, with 0 bases left between them. In nucleotides, the CDR3 is TGCAGTGCTAGCTCCTACGAGCAGTACTTC. This codes for CSASSYEQYF.

This clonotype has at least ten counts. The J gene is TRBJ2-1, the V gene TRBV4-3, with D unresolved. The germline V gene encodes CDR1 LGHNA and CDR2 YSLEER. The CDR3 sequence is 15 residues long. Trimming removed 6 bases from V and 8 bases from J, with 20 bases in between. DNA for the CDR3: TGCGCCAGCAGTCACGGCCGGCACTCCGAGGATGAGCAGTTCTTC. Protein sequence: CASSHGRHSEDEQFF.

This clonotype was counted only a few times. The chain couples TRBV14 to TRBJ2-1; D is perhaps TRBD1 (6 bases). The V end lost 3 bases, the J end lost 4 bases, and 16 bases lay between the germline ends. The CDR3 covers 16 residues. Germline V gene data show CDR1 as SGHDN and CDR2 as FVKESK. The CDR3 protein is CASSQLQGPLYNEQFF. The CDR3 DNA reads as TGTGCCAGCAGCCAGCTACAGGGACCCCTTTACAATGAGCAGTTCTTC. The variable domain in full, completed from reference TRBV14 and TRBJ2-1, reads EAGVTQFPSHSVIEKGQTVTLRCDPISGHDNLYWYRRVMGKEIKFLLHFVKESKQDESGMPNNRFLAERTGGTYSTLKVQPAELEDSGVYFCASSQLQGPLYNEQFFGPGTRLTVL.

The CDR3, as DNA: TGTGCCAGCAGCTCGACCCGGGTTTGGGAGACCCAGTACTTC. Protein: CASSSTRVWETQYF. The rearrangement joins TRBV5-5 to TRBJ2-5; D unresolved. This CDR3 has 14 amino acids. With 3 bases removed from V and 5 bases from J, the gap between germline ends came to 14 bases. The germline CDR1 and CDR2 sequences are SGHKS and YYEKEE (reference sequence).

V usage is TRBV24-1 and J usage is TRBJ2-5; 11 nucleotides line up with TRBD2. The CDR3 contains 16 residues. Germline CDR1 and CDR2: KGHDR and SFDVKD. V lost 3 bases and J lost 2; bases outside the gene matches: 4. The DNA for the CDR3 is TGTGCCACCAGTGATGGGCGACTAGCGGGGCAAGAGACCCAGTACTTC. Amino acids: CATSDGRLAGQETQYF.

This chain joins TRBV6-5 and TRBJ1-2, with D hard to call. The CDR3 contains 11 residues. Trimming removed 2 bases at V and 10 bases at J, with 8 bases between. The germline V gene encodes CDR1 MNHEY and CDR2 SVGAGI. DNA for the CDR3: TGTGCCAGCAGTTACGGGGATTACTACACCTTC. It yields the protein CASSYGDYYTF.

The chain couples TRBV4-1 to TRBJ2-7; 10 positions agree with TRBD1. The ends lost 5 bases at V and 2 bases at J; junction bases unmatched: 6. Germline V CDR1 and CDR2: MGHRA, YSYEKL. The CDR3 totals 15 residues. CDR3 coding DNA: TGCGCCAGCAGCGCCTCCGGGACAGGGGCCTACGAGCAGTACTTC. Protein: CASSASGTGAYEQYF.

Of note for this clonotype: A read error may explain this, as a much larger clone is one base away. This sequence joins TRBV6-5 and TRBJ2-5; no clear D. The length of the CDR3 is 14 residues. The germline V gene encodes CDR1 MNHEY and CDR2 SVGAGI. With 0 bases removed from V and 5 bases from J, the gap between germline ends came to 10 bases. This chain's CDR3 is CASSYSGIRETQYF. The DNA for the CDR3 is TGTGCCAGCAGTTACTCGGGGATCCGTGAGACCCAGTACTTC.

This chain joins TRBV7-9 and TRBJ1-5; no definite D call. Germline V CDR1 and CDR2: SEHNR, FQNEAQ (reference sequence). The CDR3 runs to 15 residues. V gave up 5 bases and J gave up 8 bases, with 19 bases separating them. CDR3 region: CASSPNLNGREPQHF. The CDR3, as DNA: TGTGCCAGCAGCCCTAATTTAAACGGTAGAGAGCCCCAGCATTTT.

The sample holds a few counts of this clonotype. A much more abundant neighbour one base away suggests this may be a read error. This chain connects TRBV28 to TRBJ2-7, with 8 nucleotides matching TRBD2. Per germline, CDR1 MDHEN and CDR2 SYDVKM. J gave up 4 bases and V 5 bases, and 10 bases lay outside the gene matches. This CDR3 is 15 amino acids long. The CDR3 protein is CASSVPSGGPYEQYF. CDR3 nucleotide sequence: TGTGCCAGCAGTGTGCCCAGCGGGGGCCCGTACGAGCAGTACTTC. The full variable domain, completed using reference TRBV28 and TRBJ2-7, is DVKVTQSSRYLVKRTGEKVFLECVQDMDHENMFWYRQDPGLGLRLIYFSYDVKMKEKGDIPEGYSVSREKKERFSLILESASTNQTSMYLCASSVPSGGPYEQYFGPGTRLTVT.

Comments on this clonotype: It may be a read error: a sequence one base away is much more abundant. This chain connects TRBV28 to TRBJ2-7; 8 bases agree with TRBD1. There are 16 residues in the CDR3. J gave up 2 bases and V 10 bases, and 16 bases lay outside the gene matches. In germline, CDR1 is MDHEN, CDR2 SYDVKM. CDR3 sequence reads: CANRSLRGQAAYEQYF. CDR3 sequence (DNA): TGTGCCAACAGGTCCCTTAGGGGACAGGCAGCCTACGAGCAGTACTTC. The complete variable domain, with remaining parts taken from reference TRBV28 and TRBJ2-7, reads DVKVTQSSRYLVKRTGEKVFLECVQDMDHENMFWYRQDPGLGLRLIYFSYDVKMKEKGDIPEGYSVSREKKERFSLILESASTNQTSMYLCANRSLRGQAAYEQYFGPGTRLTVT.

A few counts support this clonotype. The CDR3 nucleotides are TGTGCCAGCTCACCAGCGGTGGGTGAAAAACTGTTTTTT. Translating gives CASSPAVGEKLFF. The chain combines TRBV18 with TRBJ1-4; D uncertain. CDR3 length: 13 amino acids. Trimming took off 2 bases at V and 7 bases at J, with 8 bases between the two ends. Germline CDR1 and CDR2: KGHSH and LQKENI. Using reference TRBV18 and TRBJ1-4 for the parts outside the CDR3, the full variable domain is NAGVMQNPRHLVRRRGQEARLRCSPMKGHSHVYWYRQLPEEGLKFMVYLQKENIIDESGMPKERFSAEFPKEGPSILRIQQVVRGDSAAYFCASSPAVGEKLFFGSGTQLSVL.

This clonotype was seen only a few times. This sequence joins TRBV20-1 and TRBJ1-5; 10 nucleotides line up with TRBD1. J was trimmed by 6 bases and V by 0 bases; bases with no gene match: 5. The CDR3 is 15 residues long. Germline CDR1 is DFQATT and CDR2 is SNEGSKA (reference sequence). This CDR3 is CSARDGTGVLQPQHF. The CDR3 bases are TGCAGTGCTAGAGATGGGACAGGGGTCCTTCAGCCCCAGCATTTT.

This chain connects TRBV6-5 to TRBJ2-3; a possible D gene is TRBD2 (7 bases). This CDR3 is 16 amino acids long. Germline CDR1 reads MNHEY; CDR2 reads SVGAGI. The ends were cut back, 0 bases at V and 2 bases at J, with 12 bases in the middle. CDR3 coding DNA: TGTGCCAGCAGTTACTCGGCGGGGGCCAACACAGATACGCAGTATTTT. Amino acid sequence: CASSYSAGANTDTQYF.

The table lists this clonotype with many counts. The chain carries TRBV7-2 and TRBJ1-1; D uncertain. Per the germline V gene, CDR1 is SGHTA and CDR2 is FQGNSA. Between the trimmed V and J ends, which lost 5 bases and 4 bases, there was a span of 14 bases. The CDR3 has 14 amino acids. CDR3 residues: CASSPVAGSTEAFF. The CDR3 region has the DNA TGTGCCAGCAGCCCGGTGGCCGGGAGCACTGAAGCTTTCTTT.

The rearrangement uses TRBV12-3 or TRBV12-4 and TRBJ1-5; 7 nucleotides agree with TRBD1. The CDR3 covers 14 residues. V was pared by 7 bases and J by 2 bases, with 5 bases of the junction left unmatched. CDR3 bases: TGTGCCAGCACCCAGGGGGTGGGCAATCAGCCCCAGCATTTT. It yields the protein CASTQGVGNQPQHF.

This clonotype was detected many times. V and J are TRBV7-3 and TRBJ2-7, with 10 bases aligning to TRBD1. Germline lookup yields CDR1 SGHTA and CDR2 FQGTGA. The CDR3 covers 17 residues. J gave up 2 bases and V 0 bases, and 7 bases lay outside the gene matches. This CDR3 is CASSLTGSGTGAYEQYF. CDR3 sequence (DNA): TGTGCCAGCAGCTTAACGGGATCCGGGACAGGGGCCTACGAGCAGTACTTC.

This clonotype has only a few counts. The chain combines TRBV4-1 with TRBJ2-3; D possibly uses TRBD1 or TRBD2 (5 bases each). This CDR3 contains 20 residues. From germline, CDR1 is MGHRA and CDR2 YSYEKL. V was pared by 5 bases and J by 5 bases, with 32 bases between. CDR3 sequence reads: CASSSPRRDGIWVLRDTQYF. DNA for the CDR3: TGCGCCAGCAGCTCCCCTCGTCGGGACGGCATTTGGGTTCTTCGAGATACGCAGTATTTT.

On this clonotype itself: A much larger clone lies one base from this, so it may be a read error. This chain links TRBV6-6 with TRBJ1-2; D possibly corresponds to TRBD1 (5 bases). The germline V gene has CDR1 MNHNY and CDR2 SVGAGI (reference sequence). The CDR3 extends over 13 amino acids. V was clipped by 7 bases and J by 10 bases, with 19 bases between them. CDR3 nucleotides: TGTGCCAGCAACAGCTCGGGGCTGGCATCCTACACCTTC. This translates into CASNSSGLASYTF.

This clonotype occurred many times. V and J are TRBV18 and TRBJ2-1; D unresolved. This CDR3 has 14 residues. Germline V lookup: CDR1 KGHSH, CDR2 LQKENI. Between the trimmed V and J ends, which lost 2 bases and 2 bases, there was a span of 7 bases. CDR3: CASSPEVTYNEQFF. CDR3 sequence (DNA): TGTGCCAGCTCACCAGAGGTAACCTACAATGAGCAGTTCTTC.